This T cell receptor beta chain emerged from a study of blood T cell repertoires in COVID-19. Overall study context: PBMCs, B-cell-depleted T cells, or T cells were the source of the cDNA or gDNA that made up the material.

Authors' processing steps: Reference gene primer amplification in the assay estimated nucleated cell counts. Repertoires were generated with immunoSEQ multiplex PCR, while TCRdb's copy carries only in-frame clones and drops some. V, J and clone size are those of that table, while D and trimming were read from the DNA. This sample has roughly 220,000 clones; around 86% occur once, and the top ten carry approximately 2.9%. The V gene's germline CDR1 is WSHSY and CDR2 SAAADI. The trim removed 6 bases at V and 1 base at J, leaving 8 bases unmatched. The CDR3 is 15 amino acids. Sample: peripheral blood. This receptor was obtained from a man aged 55 to 70 with acute or convalescent COVID-19. J is TRBJ2-7 and V is TRBV10-2; 8 bases match TRBD1. In nucleotides, the CDR3 is TGCGCCAGCAGGGGTGGACAGGGCACTTCCTACGAGCAGTACTTC. Residues: CASRGGQGTSYEQYF.